The present T cell receptor beta chain was sequenced within a study of T cells in Graves' hyperthyroidism and ophthalmopathy. Study-level background: Upon initial diagnosis and before any treatment, peripheral blood was collected.

This clonotype has only a few counts. Its antigen is still unknown. Germline CDR1 and CDR2: SQVTM and ANQGSEA. The CDR3 covers 14 residues. Between the trimmed V and J ends, which lost 3 bases and 1 base, there was a span of 11 bases. Amplification of TCR beta CDR3 regions used RNA as the template. The study used the HTBI primer set for a first-round RT-PCR of the TCR CDR3. Each CDR3 protein gets one entry after TCRdb re-called the multiplex PCR reads with MiXCR. This table has fewer than 700,000 distinct CDR3 sequences, 17% appearing once. Overall study results and limits: Most thyroid clonotypes expanded above 0.001 appeared in blood too.

It was 10 ml of fresh peripheral blood that supplied the PBMCs. This receptor was identified in a woman aged 18-29 years with Graves' ophthalmopathy. Sequences were obtained from blood. The rearrangement joins TRBV29-1 to TRBJ2-3; D remains unclear. For the CDR3, the DNA is TGCAGCGTTGATCAAGTGGAACGCACAGATACGCAGTATTTT. It encodes CSVDQVERTDTQYF.